These 5 T cell receptor beta chains came from one sample sequenced in a study of cytotoxic CD8 clonotypes in ibrutinib-treated CLL. Method: immunoSEQ multiplex PCR; TCRdb's copy keeps in-frame clones and lacks some. The sample yields about 18,000 clones, roughly four fifths seen once. The specimen was PBMCs, collected before ibrutinib treatment. The receptors stem from a human donor with chronic lymphocytic leukemia.

This rearrangement joins TRBV7-9 to TRBJ2-3; 11 bases are shared with TRBD1. This CDR3 contains 14 residues. Trimming at V came to 3 bases and at J to 6 bases, leaving 2 bases not matched to a gene. Germline loops: CDR1 SEHNR, CDR2 FQNEAQ (reference sequence). CDR3 in DNA: TGTGCCAGCAGCTTGGGACAGGGGGAGGATACGCAGTATTTT. It is translated as CASSLGQGEDTQYF.

The chain links TRBV19 to TRBJ2-4, with 8 bases that match TRBD2. V shed 5 bases, J shed 7 bases, and the junction held 10 bases outside the gene matches. The CDR3 extends over 15 amino acids. Germline loops: CDR1 LNHDA, CDR2 SQIVND (reference sequence). This chain's CDR3 is CASSSPAGAKNIQYF. CDR3 DNA sequence: TGTGCCAGTAGTTCCCCAGCGGGGGCGAAGAACATTCAGTACTTC.

J is TRBJ2-4 and V is TRBV7-9; D is possibly TRBD2 (5 bases). The CDR3 is made up of 16 amino acids. The germline gives CDR1 SEHNR, CDR2 FQNEAQ (reference sequence). Between the trimmed V and J ends, which lost 0 bases and 2 bases, there was a span of 11 bases. The CDR3 spells CASSLAGSGSKNIQYF. CDR3 DNA sequence: TGTGCCAGCAGCTTAGCAGGGAGTGGGTCCAAAAACATTCAGTACTTC.

Notes on this clone: This same CDR3 is encoded by further DNA sequences in the sample. The chain employs TRBV18 and TRBJ1-3, with a tentative D call TRBD1 (5 bases). V shed 3 bases and J shed 0 bases, with 9 bases lying between them. Per the germline V gene, CDR1 is KGHSH and CDR2 is LQKENI. The CDR3 has 15 residues. Written as DNA, the CDR3 is TGTGCCAGCTCACCGGGGACCGTCTCTGGAAACACCATATATTTT. This gives the protein CASSPGTVSGNTIYF.

This sequence joins TRBV5-1 and TRBJ2-7, with unresolved D. The CDR3 sequence is 14 residues long. Trimming cost V 0 bases and J 2 bases, with 9 bases left between them. Germline CDR1 SGHRS, CDR2 YFSETQ. The CDR3 here is CASSLVSDPYEQYF. CDR3 coding DNA: TGCGCCAGCAGCTTGGTGTCGGATCCCTACGAGCAGTACTTC.